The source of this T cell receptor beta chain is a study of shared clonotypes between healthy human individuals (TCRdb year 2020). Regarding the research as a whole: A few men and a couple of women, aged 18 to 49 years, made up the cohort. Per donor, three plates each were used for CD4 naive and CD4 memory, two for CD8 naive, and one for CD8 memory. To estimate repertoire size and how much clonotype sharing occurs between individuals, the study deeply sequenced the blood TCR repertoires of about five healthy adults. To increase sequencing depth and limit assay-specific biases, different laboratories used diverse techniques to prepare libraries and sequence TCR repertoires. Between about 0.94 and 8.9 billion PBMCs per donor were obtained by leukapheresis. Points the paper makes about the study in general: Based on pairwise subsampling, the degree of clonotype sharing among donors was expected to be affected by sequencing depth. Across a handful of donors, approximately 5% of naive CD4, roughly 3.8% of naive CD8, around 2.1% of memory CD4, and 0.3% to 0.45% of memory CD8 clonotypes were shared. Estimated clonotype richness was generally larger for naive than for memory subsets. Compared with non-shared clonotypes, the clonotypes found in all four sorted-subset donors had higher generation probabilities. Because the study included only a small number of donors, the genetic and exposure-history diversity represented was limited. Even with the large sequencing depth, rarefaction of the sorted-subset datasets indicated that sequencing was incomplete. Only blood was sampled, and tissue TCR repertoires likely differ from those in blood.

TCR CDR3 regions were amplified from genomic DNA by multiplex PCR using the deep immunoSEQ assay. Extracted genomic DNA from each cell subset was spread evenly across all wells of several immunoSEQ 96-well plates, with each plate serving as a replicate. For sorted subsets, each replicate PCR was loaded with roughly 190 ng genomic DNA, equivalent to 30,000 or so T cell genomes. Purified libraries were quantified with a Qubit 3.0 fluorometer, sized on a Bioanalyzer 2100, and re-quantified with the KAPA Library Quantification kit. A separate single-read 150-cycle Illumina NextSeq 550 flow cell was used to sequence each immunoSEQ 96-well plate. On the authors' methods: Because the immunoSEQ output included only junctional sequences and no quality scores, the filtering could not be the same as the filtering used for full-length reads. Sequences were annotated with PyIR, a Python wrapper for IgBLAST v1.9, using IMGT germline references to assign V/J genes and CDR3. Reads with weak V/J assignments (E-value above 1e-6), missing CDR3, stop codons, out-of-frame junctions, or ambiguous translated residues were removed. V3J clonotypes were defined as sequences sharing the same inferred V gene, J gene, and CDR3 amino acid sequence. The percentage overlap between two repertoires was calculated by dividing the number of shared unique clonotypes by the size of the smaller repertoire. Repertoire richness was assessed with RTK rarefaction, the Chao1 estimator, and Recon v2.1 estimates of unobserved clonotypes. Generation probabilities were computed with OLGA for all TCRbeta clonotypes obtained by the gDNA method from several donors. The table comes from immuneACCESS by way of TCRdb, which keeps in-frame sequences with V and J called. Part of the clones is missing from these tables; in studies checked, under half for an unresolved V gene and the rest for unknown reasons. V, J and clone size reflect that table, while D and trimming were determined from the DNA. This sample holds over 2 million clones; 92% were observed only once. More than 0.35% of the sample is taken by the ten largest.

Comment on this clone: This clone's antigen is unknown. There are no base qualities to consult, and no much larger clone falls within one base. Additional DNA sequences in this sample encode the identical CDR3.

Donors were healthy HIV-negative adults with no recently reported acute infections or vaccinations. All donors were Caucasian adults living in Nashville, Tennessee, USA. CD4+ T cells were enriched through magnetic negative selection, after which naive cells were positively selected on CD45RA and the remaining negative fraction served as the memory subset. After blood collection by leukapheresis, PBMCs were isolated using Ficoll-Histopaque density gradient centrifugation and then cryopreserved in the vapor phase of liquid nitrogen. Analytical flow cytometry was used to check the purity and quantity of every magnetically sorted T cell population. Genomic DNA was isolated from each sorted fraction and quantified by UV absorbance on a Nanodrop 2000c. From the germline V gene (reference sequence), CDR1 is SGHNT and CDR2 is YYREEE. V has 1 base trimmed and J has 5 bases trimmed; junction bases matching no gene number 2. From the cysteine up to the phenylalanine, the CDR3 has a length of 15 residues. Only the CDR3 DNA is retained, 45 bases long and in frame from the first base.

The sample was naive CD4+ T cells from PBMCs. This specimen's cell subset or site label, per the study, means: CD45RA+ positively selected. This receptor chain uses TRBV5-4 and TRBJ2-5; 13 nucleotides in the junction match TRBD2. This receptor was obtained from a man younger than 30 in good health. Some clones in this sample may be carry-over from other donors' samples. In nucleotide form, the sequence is TGTGCCAGCAGCTTGAGACTAGCGGGAGGTGAGACCCAGTACTTC. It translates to CASSLRLAGGETQYF.